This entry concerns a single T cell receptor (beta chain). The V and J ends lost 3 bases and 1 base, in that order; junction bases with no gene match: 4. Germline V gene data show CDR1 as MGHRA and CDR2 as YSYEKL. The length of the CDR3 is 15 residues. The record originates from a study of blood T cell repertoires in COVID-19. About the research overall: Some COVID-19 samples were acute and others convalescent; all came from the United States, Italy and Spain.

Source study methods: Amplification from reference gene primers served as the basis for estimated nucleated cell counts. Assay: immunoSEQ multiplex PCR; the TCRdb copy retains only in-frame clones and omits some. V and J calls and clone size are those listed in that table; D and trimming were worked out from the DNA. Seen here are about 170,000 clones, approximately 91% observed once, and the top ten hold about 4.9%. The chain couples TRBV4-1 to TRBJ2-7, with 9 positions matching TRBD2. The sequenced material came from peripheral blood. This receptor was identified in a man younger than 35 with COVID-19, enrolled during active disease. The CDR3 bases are TGCGCCAGCAGCCAGGTAGCGGGAGAGTCCTACGAGCAGTACTTC. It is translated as CASSQVAGESYEQYF.